This passage covers 14 T cell receptor beta chains from one sample sequenced in a study of blood T cell repertoires in COVID-19. TCRdb's table, derived via immunoSEQ multiplex PCR, lists solely in-frame clones and lacks some. The table shows hundreds of thousands of clones, with about 68% occurring only once. Sequenced: peripheral blood. The receptors were sampled from a woman older than 75 with acute or convalescent COVID-19.

The rearrangement links TRBV24-1 to TRBJ1-6; D is perhaps TRBD1 (5 bases). This CDR3 region has 17 residues. V lost 1 base and J 5 bases, leaving 14 bases between the germline ends. Germline CDR1 and CDR2: KGHDR and SFDVKD. The CDR3 coding sequence is TGTGCCACCAGTGATTTAAACCGGCAGGGCAATAATTCACCCCTCCACTTT. Protein sequence: CATSDLNRQGNNSPLHF.

J is TRBJ1-1 and V is TRBV7-2, with TRBD1 matching 9 bases. The CDR3 has 15 amino acids. The V and J ends lost 0 bases and 3 bases, in that order; junction bases with no gene match: 2. CDR1 SGHTA and CDR2 FQGNSA come from the germline V gene. The CDR3 protein is CASSLAQGADTEAFF. The CDR3 DNA sequence: TGTGCCAGCAGCTTAGCACAGGGGGCGGACACTGAAGCTTTCTTT. Together with reference TRBV7-2 and TRBJ1-1, the CDR3 gives the full variable domain: GAGVSQSPSNKVTEKGKDVELRCDPISGHTALYWYRQSLGQGLEFLIYFQGNSAPDKSGLPSDRFSAERTGGSVSTLTIQRTQQEDSAVYLCASSLAQGADTEAFFGQGTRLTVV.

The chain joins TRBV10-2 to TRBJ2-7; 10 positions match TRBD1. Germline-derived CDR1 and CDR2 are WSHSY and SAAADI. The V gene end was trimmed by 5 bases and the J gene end by 3 bases; junction bases not matched to a gene: 1. This CDR3 region has 13 residues. The chain's CDR3 is CASSRTGGYEQYF. In DNA, the CDR3 is TGCGCCAGCAGTCGGACAGGGGGCTACGAGCAGTACTTC.

V gene TRBV7-2 combines with J gene TRBJ2-1; TRBD2 agrees at 8 bases. Germline trimming cut 3 bases from V and 7 bases from J; bases unmatched to any gene: 8. This CDR3 has 15 residues. CDR1 is SGHTA, CDR2 FQGNSA, per germline. This CDR3 is CASSFPAGEWNEQFF. The DNA of the CDR3 is TGTGCCAGCAGCTTCCCAGCGGGAGAGTGGAATGAGCAGTTCTTC.

This clone was observed a handful of times. The chain combines TRBV4-2 with TRBJ2-7; the match to TRBD2 covers 10 bases. The CDR3 is 15 residues long. Germline V CDR1 and CDR2: LGHNA, YNFKEQ. Trimming removed 2 bases from V and 4 bases from J; junction bases left unmatched: 5. The CDR3 DNA follows: TGTGCCAGCAGCCAACAACTAGCGGGGCCATACGAGCAGTACTTC. It yields the protein CASSQQLAGPYEQYF.

This sequence joins TRBV12-3 or TRBV12-4 and TRBJ2-7; D remains ambiguous. This CDR3 spans 12 amino acids. Trimming pared 0 bases from V and 6 bases from J, leaving 6 bases between. CDR3 residues: CASSLAWSEQYF. The CDR3, as DNA: TGTGCCAGCAGTTTAGCCTGGAGCGAGCAGTACTTC.

The chain is built from TRBV4-1 and TRBJ1-2; TRBD1 agrees at 8 bases. Germline CDR1 MGHRA, CDR2 YSYEKL. This CDR3 comprises 16 residues. V shed 0 bases, J shed 6 bases, and the junction held 9 bases outside the gene matches. The CDR3 loop reads CASSQDPRTGRNGYTF. CDR3 sequence (DNA): TGCGCCAGCAGCCAAGATCCGCGGACAGGGCGGAATGGCTACACCTTC.

This clone was counted a single time. The chain links TRBV29-1 to TRBJ1-2, with D tentatively TRBD1 (5 bases). Germline loops: CDR1 SQVTM, CDR2 ANQGSEA. The CDR3 has 17 residues. V was clipped by 7 bases and J by 8 bases, with 32 bases between them. The CDR3 DNA is TGCAGCGCGTTGACATCCCTCGGCAGGCCCGGGGCGGGGGGCTACACCTTC. Translating it yields CSALTSLGRPGAGGYTF.

The genes are TRBV5-1 and TRBJ1-1; 10 bases match TRBD1. The CDR3 is 15 amino acids. Per the germline V gene, CDR1 is SGHRS and CDR2 is YFSETQ. V dropped 4 bases and J dropped 1; count of bases not matched to a gene: 4. CDR3 DNA: TGCGCCAGCAGCGTGACAGGGGGCGAGAACACTGAAGCTTTCTTT. Encoded protein: CASSVTGGENTEAFF. The variable domain in full, completed from reference TRBV5-1 and TRBJ1-1, reads KAGVTQTPRYLIKTRGQQVTLSCSPISGHRSVSWYQQTPGQGLQFLFEYFSETQRNKGNFPGRFSGRQFSNSRSEMNVSTLELGDSALYLCASSVTGGENTEAFFGQGTRLTVV.

This clone was counted between two and nine times. The rearrangement joins TRBV3-1 (or the pseudogene TRBV3-2) to TRBJ1-2; 9 bases agree with TRBD1. CDR1 is LGHDT, CDR2 YNNKEL, per germline (reference sequence). After removal of 5 bases from V and 4 bases from J, the junction contained 8 bases not matched to a gene. The CDR3 is 15 residues long. CDR3 DNA sequence: TGTGCCAGCAGCTCCTCGGACAGGGGAAGCTATGGCTACACCTTC. Translation: CASSSSDRGSYGYTF.

The chain has TRBV3-1 (or the pseudogene TRBV3-2) and TRBJ1-2, with D unclear. The CDR3 contains 15 residues. The V end was cut by 3 bases, the J end by 4 bases, with 15 bases between. Per germline, CDR1 LGHDT and CDR2 YNNKEL (reference sequence). The CDR3 sequence: CASSQGGSLSYGYTF. In DNA form, the CDR3 reads TGTGCCAGCAGCCAGGGAGGGAGCTTGAGCTATGGCTACACCTTC.

The rearrangement uses TRBV6-6 and TRBJ2-3; the D gene is possibly TRBD2 (5 bases). This CDR3 comprises 15 residues. Germline assignment: CDR1 MNHNY and CDR2 SVGAGI (reference sequence). V was cut by 0 bases and J by 2 bases, with 9 bases left in between. In nucleotides, the CDR3 is TGTGCCAGCAGTTACTCGGGCGGACTCACAGATACGCAGTATTTT. As protein: CASSYSGGLTDTQYF.

The chain employs TRBV19 and TRBJ2-3, with TRBD2 identical over 10 bases. CDR1 LNHDA and CDR2 SQIVND come from the germline V gene (reference sequence). Unmatched junction bases numbered 9, after V lost 0 bases and J lost 6 bases. The CDR3 runs 17 residues. Here the CDR3 DNA reads TGTGCCAGTAGTATAGATCACCGGGGTAGCGGGAGGGATACGCAGTATTTT. Translation: CASSIDHRGSGRDTQYF.

This chain connects TRBV11-2 to TRBJ2-1; 11 nucleotides align to TRBD2. V dropped 3 bases and J dropped 9; count of bases not matched to a gene: 13. Germline values: CDR1 SGHAT, CDR2 FQNNGV. The CDR3 consists of 17 residues. CDR3: CASSFGRLAGLGSEQFF. For the CDR3, the DNA is TGTGCCAGCAGCTTCGGTCGACTAGCGGGATTGGGGAGTGAGCAGTTCTTC.